This T cell receptor beta chain was identified during a study of vaccination and CD4 T cells after COVID-19 (dated by TCRdb to between 2021 and 2023). Background on the whole study: Every convalescent patient had a positive nasal swab PCR test for SARS-CoV-2, with mild disease in nine patients and severe disease in one. The convalescent cohort included six males and four females, with two Hispanic individuals, seven Caucasians, two Asians and one multiracial person. Participants received two doses of either the Pfizer-BioNTech BNT162b2 vaccine (n=8) or the Moderna mRNA-1273 vaccine (n=2). Post-COVID blood samples were collected from convalescent patients a median of about 92 days after diagnosis, with a range of roughly 35 to 170 days. The time from the second vaccine dose to post-vaccine blood sampling had a median of roughly 79 days and ranged from about 12 to 241 days. Overlapping spike peptide pools from SARS-CoV-2 and from the common cold coronaviruses HCoV-NL63, HCoV-OC43 and HCoV-229E were used as culture stimuli. In control cultures, a CEFX viral epitope pool was used as positive control, an HIV-1 Nef peptide pool was used as negative control, or no peptide was added. In around ten COVID-19 convalescent patients and several infection-naive healthy vaccine recipients, the spike-specific CD4+ TCR repertoire before mRNA vaccination was compared with the repertoire after mRNA vaccination. The paper as a whole reports these results and caveats: Relatively few convalescent patients were included in the study, and early timepoints after natural infection were not analyzed. The median count of SARS-CoV-2-reactive clonotypes went up from 20 to 25 after infection to approximately 40 after vaccination, although the change was not significant. Nearly all vaccine-specific clones in convalescent patients (304 of 307) were mono-reactive for SARS-CoV-2 spike rather than cross-reactive with common cold coronaviruses. Among the post-vaccine SARS-CoV-2-reactive clones in convalescent patients, a median about 87% showed up only after vaccination, which suggests vaccine-specific priming.

V loses 2 bases, J loses 0 bases, and the germline ends lie 5 bases apart. The CDR3 runs 15 amino acids, cysteine and phenylalanine included. Only the CDR3 DNA is retained, 45 bases long and in frame from the first base. The germline V gene sets CDR1 to MNHNS and CDR2 to SASEGT. The library was produced with PCR. At the Johns Hopkins FTIC core, DNA from the cultured CD4+ T cells underwent TCR sequencing with the Oncomine TCR Beta short-read assay. Genomic DNA was extracted from the cultured CD4+ T cells with the QIAamp micro DNA kit. The Oncomine TCR Beta libraries from cultured CD4+ T cells were pooled using unique dual indexes and then sequenced on an Illumina iSeq 100. The study's processing was this. Non-productive sequences were removed, and CDR3s that did not start with C, did not end with F or W, or were shorter than 7 amino acids were discarded. Antigen-specific clonotypes were identified using the MANAFEST web application through comparison of peptide-stimulated wells with reference and other culture wells. Positive clones required FDR below 0.05, an odds ratio above 5, and productive frequency above 0.1% in at least two of three replicate wells. A clonotype counted as cross-reactive if it showed significant expansion both in the SARS-CoV-2 spike wells and in at least one common cold coronavirus spike condition. Levenshtein distances (stringdist) and unrooted phylogenetic trees (ape) in R version 3.6.1 were used to assess CDR3 homology. The public sequencing data were trimmed at Q25 with fastp and processed into clonotypes with MiXCR by TCRdb, which kept only in-frame beta chains. Rows with a matching CDR3 protein are joined into one entry that keeps the most common DNA and genes. The V and J calls come from TCRdb's annotation, not from the publication. This sample holds approximately 13,000 distinct CDR3 sequences; around 40% were observed only once. About 7% of the sample lies in the top ten.

About this clonotype: Which antigen it targets is not known. No clone much larger than this one lies a single base away; base qualities are absent.

Per the publication, the treatment or condition label means: roughly nine-day PBMC culture with coronavirus spike peptide pools or control peptides (ViraFEST assay). The ViraFEST assay was used in the study, in which antigen-specific T cells were expanded with peptide pools and expanded clonotypes were subsequently identified by TCR sequencing. The convalescent patients' positive SARS-CoV-2 PCR tests fell between March and December 2020, which was before the Alpha, Beta and Delta variants emerged in the United States. Each well held two million PBMCs cultured with 9 to 10 ug/ml peptide pools in IMDM containing roughly 5% human AB serum and roughly 9.3 IU/ml IL-2. Half of the culture medium was replaced with fresh IL-2-containing medium on days 3 and 7. After approximately 10 days of culture, CD4+ T cells were isolated by negative selection using the EasySep CD4+ T cell isolation kit. Ficoll-Paque Plus gradient centrifugation was used to isolate PBMCs from whole blood, and the isolated PBMCs were then either used fresh or cryopreserved at -140C. Each culture condition was generally run in triplicate wells.

The chain couples TRBV6-1 to TRBJ2-6; the D gene cannot be named for sure. The TCR sequence derives from a human donor who had recovered from COVID-19. Sequenced material: CD4+ T cells from blood, cultured in vitro. The CDR3: CASSELSSGANVLTF. In nucleotide form, the sequence is TGTGCCAGCAGTGAACTCAGCTCTGGGGCCAACGTCCTGACTTTC.